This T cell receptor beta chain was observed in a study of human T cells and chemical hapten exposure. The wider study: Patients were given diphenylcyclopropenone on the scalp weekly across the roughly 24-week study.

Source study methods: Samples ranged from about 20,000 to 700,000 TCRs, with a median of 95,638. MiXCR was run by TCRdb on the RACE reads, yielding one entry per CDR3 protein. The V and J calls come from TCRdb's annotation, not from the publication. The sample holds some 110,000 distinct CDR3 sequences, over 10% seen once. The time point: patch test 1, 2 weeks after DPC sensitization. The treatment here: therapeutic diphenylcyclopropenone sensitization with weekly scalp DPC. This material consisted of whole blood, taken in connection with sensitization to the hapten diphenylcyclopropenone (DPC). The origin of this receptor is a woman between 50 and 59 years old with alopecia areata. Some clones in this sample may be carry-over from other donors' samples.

Here the CDR3 reads CASSLQGARQKLFF. CDR3 sequence (DNA): TGTGCCAGCAGTTTACAGGGGGCGCGTCAAAAACTGTTTTTT. This chain links TRBV6-2 or TRBV6-3 with TRBJ1-4; TRBD1 agrees at 9 bases. The CDR3 is made up of 14 amino acids. Trimming took 4 bases from V and 9 from J; bases not matched to a gene: 6. The germline V gene has CDR1 MNHEY and CDR2 SVGEGT.